Presented here are 11 T cell receptor beta chains from one specimen sequenced in a study of graft-versus-host responses after intestinal transplantation. Irradiated, violet-dye-labeled stimulators (around 200,000) were plated alongside around 200,000 CFSE-labeled responders. Assay used: immunoSEQ multiplex PCR; TCRdb lists only in-frame clones, some missing. The data contain roughly 14,000 clones, 25% to 40% of them singletons. The sample was alloreactive CD8+ T cells from a mixed lymphocyte reaction culture, taken before intestinal transplant. The subset here: CFSE-low proliferating T cells sorted from roughly six-day pre-transplant mixed lymphocyte reaction (GvH or HvG direction). All receptors derive from a human patient who received an intestinal transplant.

The sample holds a few counts of this clone. The V call is TRBV6-6, the J call TRBJ1-2, with D unclear. With 6 bases removed from V and 5 bases from J, the gap between germline ends came to 19 bases. The CDR3 contains 15 residues. CDR1 is MNHNY, CDR2 SVGAGI, per germline (reference sequence). The CDR3: CASSPEGPSYYGYTF. The CDR3 DNA is TGTGCCAGCAGCCCCGAGGGCCCCTCCTATTATGGCTACACCTTC.

The V call is TRBV7-8, the J call TRBJ2-5, with TRBD2 matching over 11 bases. The germline gives CDR1 SGHVS, CDR2 FQNEAQ. The CDR3 contains 15 residues. The trim removed 1 base at V and 5 bases at J, leaving 3 bases unmatched. The CDR3 coding sequence is TGTGCCAGCAGCTTAGTAGCGGGGGGGTGGGAGACCCAGTACTTC. The encoded protein is CASSLVAGGWETQYF.

The chain employs TRBV6-5 and TRBJ2-7, with a possible D match to TRBD1 (6 bases). CDR1 is MNHEY, CDR2 SVGAGI, per germline. The CDR3 is 14 amino acids. The V end lost 6 bases, the J end lost 1 base, and 13 bases lay between the germline ends. The CDR3 reads CASRLNRASYEQYF. Written as DNA, the CDR3 is TGTGCCAGCAGACTAAACAGGGCGTCCTACGAGCAGTACTTC.

The rearrangement links TRBV7-2 to TRBJ2-3, with TRBD1 matching over 9 bases. The J segment lost 3 bases and the V segment lost 5 bases, leaving 6 bases of the junction unmatched. This CDR3 region has 15 residues. Germline V lookup: CDR1 SGHTA, CDR2 FQGNSA. The DNA for the CDR3 is TGTGCCAGCAGCCAAGTGACAGGGGGAACAGATACGCAGTATTTT. This sequence encodes CASSQVTGGTDTQYF.

The gene calls are TRBV30 and TRBJ1-1, with D possibly being TRBD1 (6 bases). The V and J ends lost 2 bases and 2 bases respectively, with 9 bases between them. The CDR3 is 13 amino acids. The germline CDR1 and CDR2 sequences are GTSNPN and SVGIG (reference sequence). CDR3 loop: CAWSQDSNTEAFF. In DNA form, the CDR3 reads TGTGCCTGGAGTCAGGACAGTAACACTGAAGCTTTCTTT. The full variable domain, its missing parts supplied by reference TRBV30 and TRBJ1-1, is SQTIHQWPATLVQPVGSPLSLECTVEGTSNPNLYWYRQAAGRGLQLLFYSVGIGQISSEVPQNLSASRPQDRQFILSSKKLLLSDSGFYLCAWSQDSNTEAFFGQGTRLTVV.

This clone was picked up a small number of times. The chain joins TRBV4-3 to TRBJ2-3, with 7 bases lining up with TRBD2. This CDR3 comprises 16 residues. Trimming took 1 base from V and 0 from J; bases not matched to a gene: 4. CDR1 is LGHNA, CDR2 YSLEER, per germline. The DNA of the CDR3 is TGCGCCAGCAGCCAAGCCGGAGCGGGGAGCACAGATACGCAGTATTTT. Protein sequence: CASSQAGAGSTDTQYF.

The chain links TRBV7-6 to TRBJ2-3; TRBD1 matches 9 bases. V was clipped by 5 bases and J by 0 bases; unmatched bases: 12. The CDR3 is made up of 18 amino acids. Germline CDR1 is SGHVS and CDR2 is FNYEAQ. The CDR3 sequence: CASSPRTGAAGSTDTQYF. CDR3 nucleotides: TGTGCCAGCAGCCCTAGGACAGGGGCAGCGGGTAGCACAGATACGCAGTATTTT.

This CDR3 reads CASSHDRQGAYGYTF. DNA for the CDR3: TGCGCCAGCAGCCATGACAGGCAGGGGGCCTATGGCTACACCTTC. The rearrangement uses TRBV4-3 and TRBJ1-2, with 8 bases aligning to TRBD1. Germline CDR1 LGHNA, CDR2 YSLEER. V shed 3 bases and J 4 bases; nucleotides not matched to a gene: 7. This CDR3 region has 15 residues.

This clone is medium-sized. The chain combines TRBV27 with TRBJ2-7; 7 nucleotides agree with TRBD2. The junction had 8 bases not matched to a gene; V was cut back by 0 bases and J by 3 bases. This CDR3 is built from 16 residues. The germline gives CDR1 MNHEY, CDR2 SMNVEV (reference sequence). CDR3 nucleotides: TGTGCCAGCAGTTTATCGACGGGGGGAGGAGGCTACGAGCAGTACTTC. It translates to CASSLSTGGGGYEQYF.

The gene calls are TRBV11-1 and TRBJ1-1; D might be TRBD1 (6 bases). The CDR3 is made up of 16 amino acids. V was cut by 6 bases and J by 2 bases, with 19 bases left in between. Germline V gene lookup returns CDR1 SGHAT and CDR2 FQDESV (reference sequence). CDR3 DNA: TGTGCCAGCAGTCGCCCCCATGGGACAATAAACACTGAAGCTTTCTTT. Its translation: CASSRPHGTINTEAFF.

There are a few counts of this clone. Written as DNA, the CDR3 is TGTGCCAGCAGCTTGGACAGTCCTCCCTACGAGCAGTACTTC. It yields the protein CASSLDSPPYEQYF. The chain employs TRBV7-2 and TRBJ2-7; a weak D match, TRBD1 (6 bases). The CDR3 runs 14 residues. Looked up from germline, CDR1 is SGHTA and CDR2 is FQGNSA. V lost 3 bases and J 2 bases, leaving 11 bases between the germline ends.